Listed here are 26 T cell receptor beta chains from one sample, sequenced in a study of shared clonotypes between healthy human individuals. Clones were read by immunoSEQ multiplex PCR, and TCRdb kept only the in-frame ones, dropping some. The data contain roughly 1 million clones, roughly 75% of them singletons. Sequencing used memory CD4+ T cells sorted from blood. The subset was: CD45RA-negative fraction. These receptors all stem from a man aged 18 to 29 in good health.

The table lists this clone with a count of one. The chain recombines TRBV27 with TRBJ1-6, with no clear D. V lost 2 bases, J lost 0 bases, and 17 bases lay in between. CDR1 is MNHEY, CDR2 SMNVEV, per germline (reference sequence). The CDR3 totals 19 residues. The CDR3, as DNA: TGTGCCAGCAGTTTAGTAGGCGATCCGCGGGGCTCCTATAATTCACCCCTCCACTTT. Its protein product is CASSLVGDPRGSYNSPLHF.

The sample holds one count of this clone. V gene TRBV9 combines with J gene TRBJ1-5; 10 nucleotides line up with TRBD1. Germline V gene sequence: CDR1 SGDLS, CDR2 YYNGEE. The CDR3 runs 18 residues. V lost 0 bases, J lost 5 bases, and 11 bases stayed unmatched. CDR3 DNA sequence: TGTGCCAGCAGCGTAGGGAGGGACGATGGACAGGGGGATCAGCCCCAGCATTTT. This encodes CASSVGRDDGQGDQPQHF.

The chain uses TRBV10-3 and TRBJ1-2, with D tentatively TRBD1 (5 bases). Germline-derived CDR1 and CDR2 are ENHRY and SYGVKD. CDR3 length equals 13 residues. With 4 bases removed from V and 3 bases from J, the gap between germline ends came to 9 bases. CDR3 residues: CAISGGTDYGYTF. The CDR3 DNA reads TGTGCCATCAGTGGGGGGACCGACTATGGCTACACCTTC.

V gene TRBV5-8 combines with J gene TRBJ1-6; D is possibly TRBD1 (5 bases). The CDR3 loop spans 16 amino acids. The germline V gene has CDR1 SGHTS and CDR2 YDEGEE. Trimming cost V 6 bases and J 7 bases, with 20 bases left between them. CDR3 sequence reads: CASTAFTDRTNSPLHF. DNA of the CDR3: TGTGCCAGCACAGCTTTTACCGACAGAACCAATTCACCCCTCCACTTT.

V usage is TRBV5-1 and J usage is TRBJ1-3; D remains ambiguous. The germline CDR1 and CDR2 sequences are SGHRS and YFSETQ. CDR3 size: 17 residues. V shed 4 bases and J shed 0 bases, with 17 bases lying between them. The CDR3 loop reads CASSTAQLLSSGNTIYF. The DNA of the CDR3 is TGCGCCAGCAGCACCGCACAGCTCCTAAGCTCTGGAAACACCATATATTTT.

The table lists this clone with a few counts. The V and J genes are TRBV7-2 and TRBJ2-3; 8 bases line up with TRBD2. The V and J ends lost 1 base and 4 bases, in that order; junction bases with no gene match: 7. This CDR3 comprises 16 residues. Germline CDR1 and CDR2: SGHTA and FQGNSA. The CDR3 reads CASSLGSGGIADTQYF. CDR3 nucleotides: TGTGCCAGCAGCTTAGGATCGGGGGGGATCGCAGATACGCAGTATTTT.

The chain has TRBV5-6 and TRBJ2-2, with TRBD2 matching over 8 bases. CDR1 is SGHDT and CDR2 is YYEEEE in the germline V gene. Germline trimming cut 3 bases from V and 0 bases from J; bases unmatched to any gene: 4. The CDR3 totals 16 residues. The CDR3 reads CASSSDGRANTGELFF. The CDR3 coding sequence is TGTGCCAGCAGCTCGGACGGGAGGGCGAACACCGGGGAGCTGTTTTTT.

In regard to this clone: This specimen includes other DNA sequences encoding the same CDR3. The V call is TRBV7-2, the J call TRBJ2-5, with D unclear. Germline values: CDR1 SGHTA, CDR2 FQGNSA. This CDR3 spans 13 amino acids. Trimming pared 6 bases from V and 1 base from J, leaving 9 bases between. This chain's CDR3 is CASSRRSQETQYF. The CDR3 coding sequence is TGTGCCAGCAGTCGACGCTCCCAAGAGACCCAGTACTTC.

The chain joins TRBV5-8 to TRBJ2-7, with D possibly matching TRBD2 (5 bases). Deletions cut 0 bases from V and 3 bases from J, with 7 bases between. CDR3 size: 13 residues. Germline V gene data show CDR1 as SGHTS and CDR2 as YDEGEE. CDR3 coding DNA: TGTGCCAGCAGCTTGGGAGGGATCTACGAGCAGTACTTC. Its translation: CASSLGGIYEQYF.

This chain connects TRBV27 to TRBJ1-3; D might be TRBD1 (5 bases). This CDR3 region has 14 residues. CDR1 MNHEY and CDR2 SMNVEV come from the germline V gene (reference sequence). Trimming stripped 4 bases from V and 7 bases from J, with 14 bases between. The CDR3 coding sequence is TGTGCCAGCAGTTCGGCAGGGAGTTGGAACACCATATATTTT. It specifies CASSSAGSWNTIYF.

The rearrangement uses TRBV2 and TRBJ1-6; D is ambiguous. Trimming took 3 bases from V and 2 from J, leaving 11 bases between them. The length of the CDR3 is 16 residues. Germline V CDR1 and CDR2: SNHLY, FYNNEI. CDR3 in amino acids: CASSDYGDTYNSPLHF. The DNA of the CDR3 is TGTGCCAGCAGTGATTATGGGGATACCTATAATTCACCCCTCCACTTT.

This chain connects TRBV4-2 to TRBJ2-2; 9 bases align to TRBD2. The germline CDR1 and CDR2 sequences are LGHNA and YNFKEQ. Losses at the gene ends were 1 base for V and 6 bases for J; bases not matched to a gene: 15. The CDR3 is 19 amino acids. CDR3 nucleotide sequence: TGTGCCAGCAGCCAAGTTGGAGTCCGCGGGGGGGCCGTCCCCGGGGAGCTGTTTTTT. Translation gives CASSQVGVRGGAVPGELFF.

The chain joins TRBV5-1 to TRBJ2-5; tentatively, D is TRBD1 (7 bases). The CDR3 sequence is 15 residues long. V dropped 4 bases and J dropped 5 bases, with 18 bases sitting between them. Per germline, CDR1 SGHRS and CDR2 YFSETQ. The CDR3 sequence: CASSMRQGGGETQYF. The CDR3 DNA reads as TGCGCCAGCAGCATGAGACAGGGTGGAGGGGAGACCCAGTACTTC.

The chain combines TRBV11-3 with TRBJ1-1; 8 positions match TRBD1. There are 15 residues in the CDR3. The germline CDR1 and CDR2 sequences are SGHNT and YENEEA. J was trimmed by 1 base and V by 5 bases; bases with no gene match: 6. The CDR3 nucleotides read TGTGCCAGCAGCCACTCCGGGACAGGGAACACTGAAGCTTTCTTT. This encodes CASSHSGTGNTEAFF.

In this sample, this clone turned up many times. This sample includes further DNA sequences coding for the same CDR3. This rearrangement joins TRBV18 to TRBJ1-3; D remains unclear. The ends were cut back, 4 bases at V and 1 base at J, with 5 bases in the middle. The CDR3 totals 13 residues. CDR1 is KGHSH, CDR2 LQKENI, per germline. CDR3 nucleotides: TGTGCCAGCTCACAGGGATCTGGAAACACCATATATTTT. It codes for CASSQGSGNTIYF.

The gene calls are TRBV9 and TRBJ2-2; 8 bases map to TRBD2. CDR3 length: 16 residues. Germline trimming cut 0 bases from V and 6 bases from J; bases unmatched to any gene: 7. CDR1 SGDLS and CDR2 YYNGEE come from the germline V gene. The CDR3 loop reads CASSVGSGLGSGELFF. The CDR3 coding sequence is TGTGCCAGCAGCGTAGGCTCGGGACTAGGATCCGGGGAGCTGTTTTTT.

The chain links TRBV7-5 to TRBJ1-5. TRBV7-5 counts as a pseudogene. This CDR3 is built from 16 residues. CDR3 loop: CARSQGGYLNNQPQHF. CDR3 nucleotides: TGTGCCAGAAGCCAAGGGGGGTACCTAAACAATCAGCCCCAGCATTTT.

The rearrangement joins TRBV25-1 to TRBJ1-1, with D tentatively TRBD1 (5 bases). CDR1 is MGHDK and CDR2 is SYGVNS in the germline V gene. This CDR3 spans 15 amino acids. Deletions cut 5 bases from V and 5 bases from J, with 18 bases between. The CDR3 loop reads CASSPHSGTTTEAFF. CDR3 DNA sequence: TGTGCCAGCAGTCCACATAGCGGGACTACGACTGAAGCTTTCTTT.

Ten or more counts support this clone. In the same sample, other DNA sequences code for this CDR3. Here the CDR3 DNA reads TGTGCCAGCAGTGCTAGGGTGGAAGCTTTCTTT. Translating it yields CASSARVEAFF. The gene calls are TRBV2 and TRBJ1-1; D remains ambiguous. Trimming pared 4 bases from V and 8 bases from J, leaving 8 bases between. CDR1 is SNHLY, CDR2 FYNNEI, per germline. CDR3 length: 11 amino acids.

The V and J genes are TRBV5-4 and TRBJ1-1; possible D gene TRBD1, 5 bases. This CDR3 comprises 14 residues. The germline CDR1 and CDR2 sequences are SGHNT and YYREEE (reference sequence). V was cut by 4 bases and J by 6 bases, with 16 bases left in between. The CDR3 reads CASSADILKAEAFF. The CDR3 DNA reads TGTGCCAGCAGCGCGGACATATTAAAGGCTGAAGCTTTCTTT.

V and J are TRBV5-5 and TRBJ2-5, with TRBD2 matching over 10 bases. Germline CDR1 is SGHKS and CDR2 is YYEKEE (reference sequence). Unmatched junction bases numbered 6, after V lost 4 bases and J lost 6 bases. The CDR3 has 14 amino acids. The CDR3 DNA follows: TGTGCCAGCAGCAGCAGCGGGAGGGGAAAGACCCAGTACTTC. Translating it yields CASSSSGRGKTQYF. The full variable domain, in which reference TRBV5-5 and TRBJ2-5 provide the parts outside the CDR3, is DAGVTQSPTHLIKTRGQQVTLRCSPISGHKSVSWYQQVLGQGPQFIFQYYEKEERGRGNFPDRFSARQFPNYSSELNVNALLLGDSALYLCASSSSGRGKTQYFGPGTRLLVL.

This clone was recorded a few times. The chain has TRBV7-2 and TRBJ1-3; D is uncertain. The length of the CDR3 is 15 residues. The V gene's germline CDR1 is SGHTA and CDR2 FQGNSA. The V end was cut by 1 base, the J end by 0 bases, with 7 bases between. CDR3 amino acids: CASSLDFSSGNTIYF. As DNA, the CDR3 is TGTGCCAGCAGCTTAGATTTCAGCTCTGGAAACACCATATATTTT.

The chain carries TRBV5-4 and TRBJ2-3; TRBD2 might be the D (7 bases). V was clipped by 1 base and J by 5 bases, with 14 bases between them. Per germline, CDR1 SGHNT and CDR2 YYREEE (reference sequence). The CDR3 consists of 15 residues. CDR3 sequence (DNA): TGTGCCAGCAGCTTGAGTCGGGGGGCTGGAGATACGCAGTATTTT. This gives the protein CASSLSRGAGDTQYF.

The chain uses TRBV5-6 and TRBJ2-5; 8 nucleotides match TRBD1. The length of the CDR3 is 15 residues. The V gene's germline CDR1 is SGHDT and CDR2 YYEEEE. The ends lost 0 bases at V and 1 base at J; junction bases unmatched: 2. The CDR3, as DNA: TGTGCCAGCAGCTTGGCTGGACAGGGCCAAGAGACCCAGTACTTC. It codes for CASSLAGQGQETQYF.

As concerns this clone: Different DNA sequences within this sample yield the same CDR3. V is TRBV9 and J is TRBJ2-2, with D tentatively TRBD1 or TRBD2 (5 bases each). The CDR3 runs 15 residues. CDR1 is SGDLS, CDR2 YYNGEE, per germline. V was shortened by 0 bases and J by 2 bases, with 8 bases between the two germline ends. The CDR3 loop reads CASSVGGTNTGELFF. CDR3 nucleotides: TGTGCCAGCAGCGTAGGAGGGACCAACACCGGGGAGCTGTTTTTT.

This chain links TRBV4-1 with TRBJ2-1; D possibly corresponds to TRBD2 (6 bases). The germline V gene encodes CDR1 MGHRA and CDR2 YSYEKL. V was cut by 0 bases and J by 4 bases, with 10 bases left in between. The CDR3 is 15 residues long. This chain's CDR3 is CASSQDPRGYNEQFF. The CDR3 DNA is TGCGCCAGCAGCCAAGATCCACGGGGGTACAATGAGCAGTTCTTC.